The clone carrying this TCR beta chain was observed a handful of times. Its matching antigen is unknown. Per germline, CDR1 SGHRS and CDR2 YFSETQ. The CDR3 runs 16 residues. The trim removed 4 bases at V and 2 bases at J, leaving 7 bases unmatched. This sample stems from a study of T-cell reconstitution after alpha-beta-depleted transplantation in children. The TCRbeta library was prepared with unique molecular identifiers. TCRdb reanalysed the PCR reads using MiXCR and keeps one entry per CDR3 protein. The sample holds roughly 790,000 distinct CDR3 sequences, roughly 15% seen once. Study conclusions and caveats: Newly made T cells mostly supplied T-cell counts and diversity one year after transplant.

Sequenced material: PBMCs, mostly from graft donor cells, taken 360 days after TCRalphabeta/CD19-depleted stem cell transplant. The J gene is TRBJ2-5, the V gene TRBV5-1, with 11 bases matching TRBD2. The sequence was collected from a male patient under 18 who had a stem cell transplant for acute lymphoblastic leukemia, so the T cells may come from the graft donor. The CDR3 bases are TGCGCCAGCAGCACCGGGACTAGCGGACCTCAAGAGACCCAGTACTTC. It translates to CASSTGTSGPQETQYF. Together with reference TRBV5-1 and TRBJ2-5, the CDR3 gives the full variable domain: KAGVTQTPRYLIKTRGQQVTLSCSPISGHRSVSWYQQTPGQGLQFLFEYFSETQRNKGNFPGRFSGRQFSNSRSEMNVSTLELGDSALYLCASSTGTSGPQETQYFGPGTRLLVL.